The TCR beta chain described here comes from a study of graft-versus-host responses after intestinal transplantation. As for the study in general: After anti-thymocyte globulin induction, recipients took tacrolimus and steroids for about 3 years.

V shed 3 bases and J shed 2 bases, with 5 bases lying between them. Germline V gives CDR1 SGHVS, CDR2 FNYEAQ. This CDR3 has 12 residues. Repertoires were generated with immunoSEQ multiplex PCR, while TCRdb's copy carries only in-frame clones and drops some. This table holds over 10,000 clones, over 85% found once. The chain recombines TRBV7-6 with TRBJ2-7; unclear D gene. The source of this sequence is a human patient who received an intestinal transplant, so some T cells may come from the graft donor. The starting material was PBMCs, obtained 1032 days after intestinal transplantation. The CDR3 DNA follows: TGTGCCAGCAGCTTGGTCCCCTACGAGCAGTACTTC. Protein product: CASSLVPYEQYF. Variable domain in full (rest from reference TRBV7-6 and TRBJ2-7): GAGVSQSPRYKVTKRGQDVALRCDPISGHVSLYWYRQALGQGPEFLTYFNYEAQQDKSGLPNDRFSAERPEGSISTLTIQRTEQRDSAMYRCASSLVPYEQYFGPGTRLTVT.